This T cell receptor beta chain comes out of a study of T-cell memory formation after mild COVID-19 (dated by TCRdb to the early 2020s). About the study as a whole: TCR sequence clusters from the two donors were largely donor specific. T-cell clones expanding and contracting after mild COVID-19 in two donors were tracked by longitudinal TCRalpha and TCRbeta repertoire sequencing. The cohort comprised two young, previously healthy adult volunteers, one female and one male.

Trimming at the junction amounts to 0 bases on V and 6 bases on J, and the germline ends lie 18 bases apart. From the cysteine through the phenylalanine, the CDR3 covers 18 amino acids. Just CDR3 DNA is preserved here, 54 bases in frame from base 1. CDR1 and CDR2 (SGHTA, FQGNSA) derive from the germline V gene. Here is what the overall study found, with its caveats: Clones that contracted from day 15 to 85 showed balanced CD4/CD8 phenotypes, whereas a second wave of clones that expanded from day 15 to 37 leaned towards CD4+. Some responding clones were detected in pre-infection memory, which suggested that pre-existing cross-reactive memory T cells had joined the SARS-CoV-2 response. Contracting CD4+ clones appeared mostly in the CM and EM memory subsets, whereas CD8+ clones were enriched in EMRA. The study covered only a couple of mild cases, and larger cohorts including severe cases with pre-infection samples were considered necessary. Whether the second-wave clones peaking on day 37 were SARS-CoV-2 specific was not confirmed.

TCRdb names Illumina NovaSeq 6000 as the instrument used. cDNA libraries for TCRalpha and TCRbeta were prepared by 5'RACE using constant-segment primers, with sample barcodes and unique molecular identifiers added. RNA was extracted from every sample with Trizol reagent. Libraries were amplified in two PCR steps, with a second sample barcode and Illumina TruSeq adapters added in the second step. The libraries were sequenced on an Illumina NovaSeq using 2 x 150 bp paired-end reads. The authors' analysis ran thus. The reads were demultiplexed and collapsed into UMI-guided consensus sequences using migec v1.2.7. Using mixcr v2.1.11, the UMI consensuses were aligned to TRA and TRB V and J templates and assembled into clonotypes. A clonotype was counted as expanded or contracted only when both edgeR and NoisET called the clonotype significant, with the noise models trained on biological replicates. For edgeR calls, a false discovery rate-adjusted p below 0.01 and a log2 fold-change threshold of 1 were applied. As an exploratory analysis of dynamics, max-normalized trajectories of the 1000 most abundant clonotypes were examined by PCA with hierarchical clustering. Each responding clone was given a CD4 or CD8 phenotype based on the CD4+ and CD8+ repertoires, which had been sequenced separately. The public sequencing data were trimmed at Q25 with fastp and processed into clonotypes with MiXCR by TCRdb, which kept only in-frame beta chains. Every distinct CDR3 protein forms one entry, paired with its most common genes and DNA. The V and J calls here are based on TCRdb, not the publication. The sample yields roughly 250,000 distinct CDR3 sequences; roughly 15% were counted once. The ten largest clones capture approximately 3.5% of the sample.

Ficoll-Paque density gradient centrifugation was used to isolate PBMCs. With respect to this clonotype: The antigen this receptor binds is unknown. The sample holds no much larger clone one base away, and base qualities are not on file.

This sequence originates from a young man who had mild COVID-19 (a few samples of this study predate the infection). The sample titles of this study are shuffled in the database, so cell type and time point are left out; the donor was told from shared clones. The V and J genes are TRBV7-2 and TRBJ1-6; TRBD1 could be the D gene, as 5 bases match. Material: PBMCs or a T cell subset sorted from them (not recorded which). Here is the DNA: TGTGCCAGCAGCTTAGCTCTCAAGGTCGGGGGGGGTAATTCACCCCTCCACTTT. Protein translation: CASSLALKVGGGNSPLHF.